This is a list of T cell receptor beta chains from one sample in a study of blood T cell repertoires in COVID-19. The method was immunoSEQ multiplex PCR; TCRdb's version includes in-frame clones alone and lacks a portion of them. Among about 180,000 clones listed, roughly nine tenths were seen once. Sample: peripheral blood. These receptors all come from a man over 45 with acute or convalescent COVID-19. Each CDR3 is given with its conserved first and last residue. Each record gives: J gene, clone size, V gene, D gene, CDR3 DNA, CDR3 protein. D genes are given only for firm matches. Clone size is shown for a subset of rows, as once, few, many or a class of expanded clone.

>TRBJ2-1|.|TRBV7-2|.
TGTGCCAGCAGCTTGAGACTAGGTGAGCAGTTCTTC
CASSLRLGEQFF
>TRBJ1-5|.|TRBV28|TRBD1
TGTGCCAGCAGCCCCGGGACAGGGTGGACGGGCAATCAGCCCCAGCATTTT
CASSPGTGWTGNQPQHF
>TRBJ2-5|.|TRBV28|.
TGTGCCAGCAGCCTCGGGGGGACCCAGTACTTC
CASSLGGTQYF
>TRBJ2-3|once|TRBV4-1|.
TGCGCCAGCAGCCAACTAGATACGCAGTATTTT
CASSQLDTQYF
>TRBJ1-3|.|TRBV3-1/TRBV3-2|TRBD1
TGTGCCAGCAGCCAAGGGACAGGGGGTGGAAACACCATATATTTT
CASSQGTGGGNTIYF
>TRBJ1-5|.|TRBV4-1|.
TGCGCCAGCAGCCAGCTGGGCAGGGAACAGCCCCAGCATTTT
CASSQLGREQPQHF
>TRBJ2-3|.|TRBV9|.
TGTGCCAGCAGCGCCCCATCCCTTCGCGGGAGCACAGATACGCAGTATTTT
CASSAPSLRGSTDTQYF
>TRBJ2-5|.|TRBV5-1|.
TGCGCCAGCAGCGAGTCGCAGGGTCTCCAAGAGACCCAGTACTTC
CASSESQGLQETQYF
>TRBJ2-1|.|TRBV3-1/TRBV3-2|.
TGTGCCAGCAGCCAAGATCTTCGGTCTAGCGCTCGCAATGAGCAGTTCTTC
CASSQDLRSSARNEQFF
>TRBJ1-2|.|TRBV10-3|.
TGTGCCATCAGTGAGGCGGGCGCAGACTATGGCTACACCTTC
CAISEAGADYGYTF
>TRBJ2-1|.|TRBV28|.
TGTGCCAGCAACAGGGGCGGGGATTCCTACAATGAGCAGTTCTTC
CASNRGGDSYNEQFF
>TRBJ2-1|.|TRBV7-2|TRBD2
TGTGCCAGCAGCTTAGTTTGGGCTAGCGGTATCAATGAGCAGTTCTTC
CASSLVWASGINEQFF
>TRBJ2-2|.|TRBV2|TRBD1
TGTGCCATGCAGACAGGGACCCGGGAGCTGTTTTTT
CAMQTGTRELFF
>TRBJ2-7|.|TRBV4-1|TRBD1
TGCGCCAGCAGCCAATGGACAGGGGGCTACGAGCAGTACTTC
CASSQWTGGYEQYF
>TRBJ2-2|.|TRBV4-1|TRBD2
TGCGCCAGCAGCCAGGGCGGGAGCCTCGACACCGGGGAGCTGTTTTTT
CASSQGGSLDTGELFF
>TRBJ2-5|.|TRBV6-2/TRBV6-3|TRBD2
TGTGCCAGCAGTTACACTAGCGGGGCCCCCCCGTGGGAGACCCAGTACTTC
CASSYTSGAPPWETQYF
>TRBJ2-7|.|TRBV2|TRBD1
TGTGCCAGCATTCTGGGGACAGGGGGCGGCGAGCAGTACTTC
CASILGTGGGEQYF
>TRBJ1-1|.|TRBV10-3|TRBD1
TGTGCCACCAAGCTGACAGGGATGAACACTGAAGCTTTCTTT
CATKLTGMNTEAFF
>TRBJ1-4|.|TRBV27|.
TGTGCCAGCAGTTTATTTTATTTGCGATCAACTAATGAAAAACTGTTTTTT
CASSLFYLRSTNEKLFF
>TRBJ2-1|.|TRBV16|.
TGTGCCAGCAGCCAATCGATTGGCGGGGCTTACAATGAGCAGTTCTTC
CASSQSIGGAYNEQFF
>TRBJ2-3|.|TRBV18|TRBD2
TGTGCCAGCTCAACCACCAGGACTAGCGGGGGTACAGATACGCAGTATTTT
CASSTTRTSGGTDTQYF
>TRBJ2-7|.|TRBV2|TRBD2
TGTGCCAGCAGTGAATGGCGGGAGGGTCGGTACGAGCAGTACTTC
CASSEWREGRYEQYF
>TRBJ2-3|.|TRBV6-5|TRBD2
TGTGCCAGCAGTCCAGCGGGAGGGCCGAATACGCAGTATTTT
CASSPAGGPNTQYF
>TRBJ2-3|.|TRBV27|TRBD2
TGTGCCAGCAGCCGGGAGGCAGGCACAGATACGCAGTATTTT
CASSREAGTDTQYF
>TRBJ2-3|.|TRBV6-2/TRBV6-3|.
TGTGCCAGCAGTTATCTAGAGACGGATACGCAGTATTTT
CASSYLETDTQYF
>TRBJ1-3|.|TRBV30|.
TGTGCCTGGAGTGTGACTTCTGGAAACACCATATATTTT
CAWSVTSGNTIYF
>TRBJ1-1|.|TRBV30|TRBD1
TGTGCCTGGAAACCACCGGACAGGGGCACTGAAGCTTTCTTT
CAWKPPDRGTEAFF
>TRBJ2-5|.|TRBV28|.
TGTGCCAGCAGTTTTTGGAGCGAATTTATCGGAGGGTTATCTGGTCGAGAGACCCAGTACTTC
CASSFWSEFIGGLSGRETQYF
>TRBJ1-2|.|TRBV6-5|.
TGTGCCAGCAGTTCTCGGGGAGTATACGGCGGCTACACCTTC
CASSSRGVYGGYTF
>TRBJ2-1|.|TRBV5-4|.
TGTGCCAGCAGACGCAGGGGTTCCAACAATGAGCAGTTCTTC
CASRRRGSNNEQFF
>TRBJ1-1|few|TRBV30|TRBD1
TGTGCCCGCATGGGACAGGAAGCTTTCTTT
CARMGQEAFF
>TRBJ2-2|.|TRBV29-1|.
TGCAGCGTTGATTTTCCGGGTAACACCGGGGAGCTGTTTTTT
CSVDFPGNTGELFF
>TRBJ2-1|few|TRBV4-2|TRBD2
TGTGCCAGCAGCCAAGAGTCGACTAGCGGCAATGAGCAGTTCTTC
CASSQESTSGNEQFF
>TRBJ2-1|.|TRBV7-2|TRBD2
TGTGCCAGCAGCTTAGCGTCTAGCGGGGGGCTTAATGAGCAGTTCTTC
CASSLASSGGLNEQFF
>TRBJ1-4|.|TRBV4-2|TRBD1
TGTGCCAGCAGCCAAGAAATCAGGGGGGAAGAAAAACTGTTTTTT
CASSQEIRGEEKLFF
>TRBJ2-5|few|TRBV9|.
TGTGCCAGCAGCGTAGACGGGGGAAGAGAAGAGACCCAGTACTTC
CASSVDGGREETQYF
>TRBJ1-2|.|TRBV28|.
TGTGCCAGCAGTTCACTTCATAACTATGGCTACACCTTC
CASSSLHNYGYTF
>TRBJ2-3|few|TRBV29-1|.
TGCAGCGTTGAGGGGGCTAGCACAGATACGCAGTATTTT
CSVEGASTDTQYF
>TRBJ1-1|.|TRBV28|TRBD1
TGTGCCAGCAGTTTACCCGCAGGGGGGCGTGGGGCTTTCTTT
CASSLPAGGRGAFF
>TRBJ1-1|.|TRBV6-5|.
TGTGCCAGCAGTTTCCCAGGGTCTGAAGCTTTCTTT
CASSFPGSEAFF
>TRBJ1-2|.|TRBV5-4|TRBD1
TGTGCCAGCAGCCCCGACCTGACAGGGCCACTTTATGGCTACACCTTC
CASSPDLTGPLYGYTF
>TRBJ1-3|few|TRBV10-3|.
TGTGCCATCAGCAGCCGTCGAGGACAGTCCCTCTCTGGAAACACCATATATTTT
CAISSRRGQSLSGNTIYF
>TRBJ2-1|.|TRBV30|.
TGTGCCTGGAGTGTAGGGCAGGGGGAGGATGAGCAGTTCTTC
CAWSVGQGEDEQFF
>TRBJ1-1|once|TRBV7-8|.
TGTGCCAGCAGCTTAGGAAGGAGGGGCACTGAAGCTTTCTTT
CASSLGRRGTEAFF
>TRBJ1-1|.|TRBV11-2|.
TGTGCCAGCAGCTTGGGACAAACCCTGAACACTGAAGCTTTCTTT
CASSLGQTLNTEAFF
>TRBJ2-7|.|TRBV14|.
TGTGCCAGCAGCCAAGCTGGAGTGGGTCACTACGAGCAGTACTTC
CASSQAGVGHYEQYF
>TRBJ2-2|.|TRBV3-1/TRBV3-2|.
TGTGCCAGCAGCCCCAGACACCTCACCGGGGAGCTGTTTTTT
CASSPRHLTGELFF
>TRBJ1-6|.|TRBV18|.
TGTGCCAGCTCCGCGGGGGGCACCCTCCACTTT
CASSAGGTLHF
>TRBJ2-5|.|TRBV7-3|.
TGTGCCAGCAGCGCGACGGGGGGCGAGACCCAGTACTTC
CASSATGGETQYF
>TRBJ2-2|.|TRBV10-1|.
TGCGCCAGCAGTGACCCAGGGTTGCCCGGGGAGCTGTTTTTT
CASSDPGLPGELFF
>TRBJ2-2|.|TRBV11-1|.
TGTGCCAGCAGCTTACGCGGAGGTAGCACCGGGGAGCTGTTTTTT
CASSLRGGSTGELFF
>TRBJ1-6|.|TRBV7-2|TRBD1
TGTGCCAGCAGCTTATCCCTCGTCGGGACAGGAAATTCACCCCTCCACTTT
CASSLSLVGTGNSPLHF
>TRBJ2-1|.|TRBV4-2|TRBD2
TGTGCCAGCAGCCAAGAACTAGCGAACTCCTACAATGAGCAGTTCTTC
CASSQELANSYNEQFF
>TRBJ2-4|.|TRBV3-1/TRBV3-2|.
TGTGCCAGCAGCCAACAGGGGGCCAAAAACATTCAGTACTTC
CASSQQGAKNIQYF
>TRBJ1-1|.|TRBV11-1|.
TGTGCCAGCGGGCTCTTGGGGAACACTGAAGCTTTCTTT
CASGLLGNTEAFF